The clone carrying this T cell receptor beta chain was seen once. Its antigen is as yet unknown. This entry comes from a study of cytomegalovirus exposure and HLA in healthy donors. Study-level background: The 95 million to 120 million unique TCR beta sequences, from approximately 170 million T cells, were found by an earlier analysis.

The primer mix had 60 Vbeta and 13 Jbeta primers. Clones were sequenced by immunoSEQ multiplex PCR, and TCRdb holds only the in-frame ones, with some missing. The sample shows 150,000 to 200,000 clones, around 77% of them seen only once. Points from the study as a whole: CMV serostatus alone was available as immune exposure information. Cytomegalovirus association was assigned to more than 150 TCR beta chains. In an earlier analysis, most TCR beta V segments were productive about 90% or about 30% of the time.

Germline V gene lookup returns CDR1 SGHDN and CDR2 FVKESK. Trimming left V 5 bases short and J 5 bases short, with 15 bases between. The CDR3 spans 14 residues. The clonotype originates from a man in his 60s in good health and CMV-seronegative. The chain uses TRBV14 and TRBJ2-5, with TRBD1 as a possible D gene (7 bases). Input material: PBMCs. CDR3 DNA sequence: TGTGCCAGCAGCGCGGGACAGCTGATGGAGACCCAGTACTTC. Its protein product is CASSAGQLMETQYF.